These T cell receptor beta chains were read from a single sample in a study of beta chain features in type 1 diabetes. Profiling relied on immunoSEQ multiplex PCR, and the TCRdb table lists in-frame clones only, not all of them. The data show 500,000 to 850,000 clones, around an eighth seen once. The sequenced sample was naive CD4+ T cells from blood. Receptors originate from a man between 18 and 29 years old with type 1 diabetes. Each CDR3 is given with its conserved first and last residue. A D gene is named only where the DNA matches it firmly. Size tells how often a clone was seen (once, few, many) or the class of an expanded clone, and some rows leave it out.

d_gene: NA
abundance: NA
j_gene: TRBJ1-4
v_gene: TRBV6-5
CDR3aa: CASSQRVGEKLFF
CDR3nt: TGTGCCAGCAGCCAGAGGGTTGGGGAAAAACTGTTTTTT

d_gene: NA
abundance: few
j_gene: TRBJ2-1
v_gene: TRBV7-2
CDR3aa: CASSLAGPHYNEQFF
CDR3nt: TGTGCCAGCAGCTTAGCGGGACCCCACTACAATGAGCAGTTCTTC

d_gene: NA
abundance: few
j_gene: TRBJ2-3
v_gene: TRBV10-3
CDR3aa: CAISGADTQYF
CDR3nt: TGTGCCATCAGTGGGGCAGATACGCAGTATTTT

d_gene: TRBD2
abundance: few
j_gene: TRBJ2-1
v_gene: TRBV28
CDR3aa: CASSLSGSGGGEQFF
CDR3nt: TGTGCCAGCAGTTTATCCGGTAGCGGGGGGGGTGAGCAGTTCTTC

d_gene: TRBD2
abundance: NA
j_gene: TRBJ2-1
v_gene: TRBV19
CDR3aa: CASTSSLAGAYNEQFF
CDR3nt: TGTGCCAGTACAAGTAGTCTAGCGGGGGCGTACAATGAGCAGTTCTTC

d_gene: NA
abundance: few
j_gene: TRBJ2-1
v_gene: TRBV11-1
CDR3aa: CASRPNVYNEQFF
CDR3nt: TGTGCCAGCAGACCCAACGTCTACAATGAGCAGTTCTTC

d_gene: TRBD1
abundance: NA
j_gene: TRBJ1-5
v_gene: TRBV7-2
CDR3aa: CASSTGQRQPQHF
CDR3nt: TGTGCCAGCAGCACGGGACAGCGGCAGCCCCAGCATTTT

d_gene: NA
abundance: NA
j_gene: TRBJ2-1
v_gene: TRBV21-1
CDR3aa: CASSGQQGALVNEQFF
CDR3nt: TGTGCCAGCAGCGGCCAGCAGGGGGCGCTCGTGAATGAGCAGTTCTTC

d_gene: TRBD2
abundance: few
j_gene: TRBJ2-1
v_gene: TRBV5-1
CDR3aa: CASSRFREGFSYNEQFF
CDR3nt: TGCGCCAGCAGCAGGTTTCGGGAGGGGTTCTCCTACAATGAGCAGTTCTTC

d_gene: NA
abundance: NA
j_gene: TRBJ2-1
v_gene: TRBV5-4
CDR3aa: CASSLGREPLRDEQFF
CDR3nt: TGTGCCAGCAGCTTGGGGAGGGAACCCCTCCGGGATGAGCAGTTCTTC

d_gene: NA
abundance: few
j_gene: TRBJ1-5
v_gene: TRBV28
CDR3aa: CASVTLGGGNQPQHF
CDR3nt: TGTGCCAGCGTCACGCTCGGGGGAGGCAATCAGCCCCAGCATTTT

d_gene: NA
abundance: few
j_gene: TRBJ1-1
v_gene: TRBV7-9
CDR3aa: CASSLAGGSNTEAFF
CDR3nt: TGTGCCAGCAGCTTAGCCGGCGGATCGAACACTGAAGCTTTCTTT

d_gene: TRBD2
abundance: few
j_gene: TRBJ2-7
v_gene: TRBV7-9
CDR3aa: CASSSDSGGPRREQYF
CDR3nt: TGTGCCAGCAGCTCAGATAGCGGGGGACCGAGACGGGAGCAGTACTTC

d_gene: TRBD1
abundance: NA
j_gene: TRBJ1-1
v_gene: TRBV18
CDR3aa: CASSWGETGWNTEAFF
CDR3nt: TGTGCCAGCTCATGGGGAGAGACAGGGTGGAACACTGAAGCTTTCTTT

d_gene: NA
abundance: few
j_gene: TRBJ1-1
v_gene: TRBV4-3
CDR3aa: CASSQDTHTEAFF
CDR3nt: TGCGCCAGCAGCCAAGACACACACACTGAAGCTTTCTTT

d_gene: NA
abundance: NA
j_gene: TRBJ2-7
v_gene: TRBV7-9
CDR3aa: CASSKARMAEQYF
CDR3nt: TGTGCCAGCAGTAAAGCCCGTATGGCCGAGCAGTACTTC

d_gene: NA
abundance: NA
j_gene: TRBJ1-1
v_gene: TRBV7-9
CDR3aa: CASSPVVNTEAFF
CDR3nt: TGTGCCAGCAGCCCAGTGGTGAACACTGAAGCTTTCTTT

d_gene: TRBD1
abundance: NA
j_gene: TRBJ1-2
v_gene: TRBV27
CDR3aa: CASSLSAGTAINYGYTF
CDR3nt: TGTGCCAGCAGTTTATCCGCCGGGACAGCGATTAACTATGGCTACACCTTC

d_gene: NA
abundance: few
j_gene: TRBJ1-4
v_gene: TRBV30
CDR3aa: CAWSPGLGEKLFF
CDR3nt: TGTGCCTGGAGTCCGGGGTTGGGTGAAAAACTGTTTTTT

d_gene: NA
abundance: few
j_gene: TRBJ1-2
v_gene: TRBV29-1
CDR3aa: CSATGQSWGGYTF
CDR3nt: TGCAGCGCCACAGGACAGAGTTGGGGTGGCTACACCTTC

d_gene: NA
abundance: NA
j_gene: TRBJ1-6
v_gene: TRBV27
CDR3aa: CASSPLTGAALHF
CDR3nt: TGTGCCAGCAGTCCATTAACAGGAGCCGCCCTCCACTTT

d_gene: NA
abundance: NA
j_gene: TRBJ1-5
v_gene: TRBV19
CDR3aa: CASNRGMGNQPQHF
CDR3nt: TGTGCCAGTAATCGGGGGATGGGAAATCAGCCCCAGCATTTT

d_gene: NA
abundance: few
j_gene: TRBJ2-6
v_gene: TRBV5-4
CDR3aa: CASSSPGHGSGANVLTF
CDR3nt: TGTGCCAGCAGCTCTCCGGGACACGGCTCTGGGGCCAACGTCCTGACTTTC

d_gene: TRBD2
abundance: few
j_gene: TRBJ2-7
v_gene: TRBV4-2
CDR3aa: CASSPTGTSYEQYF
CDR3nt: TGTGCCAGCAGCCCAACAGGGACTAGCTACGAGCAGTACTTC

d_gene: NA
abundance: NA
j_gene: TRBJ2-3
v_gene: TRBV14
CDR3aa: CASSGRTAGTDTQYF
CDR3nt: TGTGCCAGCAGCGGCAGGACGGCGGGCACAGATACGCAGTATTTT

d_gene: NA
abundance: NA
j_gene: TRBJ2-2
v_gene: TRBV27
CDR3aa: CASSPHNTGELFF
CDR3nt: TGTGCCAGCAGTCCGCATAACACCGGGGAGCTGTTTTTT

d_gene: TRBD2
abundance: few
j_gene: TRBJ2-2
v_gene: TRBV7-2
CDR3aa: CASSPFSGVTGELFF
CDR3nt: TGTGCCAGCAGCCCCTTCAGCGGGGTAACCGGGGAGCTGTTTTTT

d_gene: NA
abundance: NA
j_gene: TRBJ1-4
v_gene: TRBV29-1
CDR3aa: CSASTVNEKLFF
CDR3nt: TGCAGCGCCTCGACAGTTAATGAAAAACTGTTTTTT

d_gene: NA
abundance: few
j_gene: TRBJ2-3
v_gene: TRBV10-3
CDR3aa: CAISEYGPSTDTQYF
CDR3nt: TGTGCCATCAGTGAGTACGGCCCAAGCACAGATACGCAGTATTTT